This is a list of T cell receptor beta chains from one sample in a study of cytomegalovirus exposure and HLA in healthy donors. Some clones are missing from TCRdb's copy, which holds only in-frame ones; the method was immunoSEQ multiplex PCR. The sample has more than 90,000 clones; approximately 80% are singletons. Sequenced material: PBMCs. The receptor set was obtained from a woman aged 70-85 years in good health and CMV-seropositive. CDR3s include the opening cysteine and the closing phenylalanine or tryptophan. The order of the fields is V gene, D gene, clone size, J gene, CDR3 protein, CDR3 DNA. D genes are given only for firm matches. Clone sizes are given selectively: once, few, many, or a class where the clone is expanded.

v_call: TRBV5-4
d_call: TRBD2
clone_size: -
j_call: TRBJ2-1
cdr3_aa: CASSFPRGRGNEQFF
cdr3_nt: TGTGCCAGCAGCTTCCCCCGCGGGAGAGGGAATGAGCAGTTCTTC

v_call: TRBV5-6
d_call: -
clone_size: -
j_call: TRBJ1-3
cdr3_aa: CASSLGTSGNTIYF
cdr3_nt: TGTGCCAGCAGCCTAGGGACATCTGGAAACACCATATATTTT

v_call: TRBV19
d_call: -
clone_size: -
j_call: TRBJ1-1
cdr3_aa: CASRGGDYYTEAFF
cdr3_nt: TGTGCCAGTAGAGGAGGGGATTATTACACTGAAGCTTTCTTT

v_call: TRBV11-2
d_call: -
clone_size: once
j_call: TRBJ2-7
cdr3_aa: CASSLGRARGIYEQYF
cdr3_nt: TGTGCCAGCAGCTTAGGGAGGGCCAGGGGGATCTACGAGCAGTACTTC

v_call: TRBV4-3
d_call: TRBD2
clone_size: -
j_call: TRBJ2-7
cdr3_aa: CASSQVGTSGPYEQYF
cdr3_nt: TGCGCCAGCAGCCAAGTAGGGACTAGCGGGCCCTACGAGCAGTACTTC

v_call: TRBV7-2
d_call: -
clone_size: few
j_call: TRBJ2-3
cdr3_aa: CASSPKAGPDTQYF
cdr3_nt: TGTGCCAGCAGCCCAAAAGCTGGGCCAGATACGCAGTATTTT

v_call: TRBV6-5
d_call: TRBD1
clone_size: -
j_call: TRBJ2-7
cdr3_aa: CASSYTSGTGTYEQYF
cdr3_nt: TGTGCCAGCAGTTACACGTCCGGGACAGGGACCTACGAGCAGTACTTC

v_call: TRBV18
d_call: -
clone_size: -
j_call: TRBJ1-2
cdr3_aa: CASSLEGGYTF
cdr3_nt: TGTGCCAGCTCCCTCGAGGGTGGCTACACCTTC

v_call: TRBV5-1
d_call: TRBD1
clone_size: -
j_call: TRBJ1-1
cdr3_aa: CASSPGQGETEAFF
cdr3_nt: TGCGCCAGCAGCCCTGGACAGGGGGAAACTGAAGCTTTCTTT

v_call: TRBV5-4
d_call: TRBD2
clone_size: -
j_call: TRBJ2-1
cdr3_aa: CASSLDLAGAIDEQFF
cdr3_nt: TGTGCCAGCAGCTTGGATCTAGCGGGGGCCATAGATGAGCAGTTCTTC

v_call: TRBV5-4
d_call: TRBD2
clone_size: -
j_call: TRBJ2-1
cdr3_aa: CASSWTSGRAGEQFF
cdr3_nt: TGTGCCAGCAGCTGGACTAGCGGGAGGGCGGGTGAGCAGTTCTTC

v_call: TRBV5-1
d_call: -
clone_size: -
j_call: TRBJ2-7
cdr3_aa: CASMSGAYEQYF
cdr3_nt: TGCGCCAGCATGTCCGGGGCCTACGAGCAGTACTTC

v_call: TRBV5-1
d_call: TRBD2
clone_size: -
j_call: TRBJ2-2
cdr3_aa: CASSWGSAGGPEELFF
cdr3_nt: TGCGCCAGCAGCTGGGGGTCAGCGGGAGGGCCAGAGGAGCTGTTTTTT

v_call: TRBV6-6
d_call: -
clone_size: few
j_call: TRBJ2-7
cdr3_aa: CASSSTQGYEQYF
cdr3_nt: TGTGCCAGCAGTTCGACTCAGGGTTACGAGCAGTACTTC

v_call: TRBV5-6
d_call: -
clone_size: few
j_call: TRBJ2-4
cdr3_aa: CASSLRVLAKNIQYF
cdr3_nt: TGTGCCAGCAGCCTCAGGGTTCTAGCCAAAAACATTCAGTACTTC

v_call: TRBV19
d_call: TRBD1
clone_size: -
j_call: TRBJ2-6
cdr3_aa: CASSMRRQGAAGANVLTF
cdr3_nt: TGTGCCAGTAGTATGAGGAGGCAGGGGGCGGCTGGGGCCAACGTCCTGACTTTC

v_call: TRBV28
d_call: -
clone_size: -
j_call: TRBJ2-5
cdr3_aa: CASSPIEGGETQYF
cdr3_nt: TGTGCCAGCAGTCCAATAGAAGGGGGAGAGACCCAGTACTTC

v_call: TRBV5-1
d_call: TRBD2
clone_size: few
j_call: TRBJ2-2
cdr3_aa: CASSLAAAGGSTGELFF
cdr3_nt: TGCGCCAGCAGCTTGGCCGCGGCGGGAGGGTCCACCGGGGAGCTGTTTTTT

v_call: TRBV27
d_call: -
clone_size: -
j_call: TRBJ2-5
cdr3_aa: CAIRGSRHEQYF
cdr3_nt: TGTGCCATCAGGGGTTCAAGACATGAGCAGTACTTC

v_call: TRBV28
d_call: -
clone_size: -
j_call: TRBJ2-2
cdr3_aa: CASSTPRTDSTPLTGELFF
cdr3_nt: TGTGCCAGCAGTACCCCCAGGACTGATTCCACGCCTCTCACCGGGGAGCTGTTTTTT

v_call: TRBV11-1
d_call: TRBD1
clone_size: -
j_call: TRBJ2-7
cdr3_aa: CASSFDRGPYEQYF
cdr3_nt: TGTGCCAGCAGCTTCGACAGGGGCCCCTACGAGCAGTACTTC

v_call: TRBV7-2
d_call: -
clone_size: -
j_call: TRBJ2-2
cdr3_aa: CASSLQATANTGELFF
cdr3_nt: TGTGCCAGCAGCTTACAGGCGACAGCGAACACCGGGGAGCTGTTTTTT

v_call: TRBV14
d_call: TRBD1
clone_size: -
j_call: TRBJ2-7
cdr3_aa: CASSQWDRTYEQYF
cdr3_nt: TGTGCCAGCAGCCAGTGGGACAGGACTTACGAGCAGTACTTC

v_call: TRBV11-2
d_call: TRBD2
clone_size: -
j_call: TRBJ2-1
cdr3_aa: CASSLAGSPYNEQFF
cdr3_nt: TGTGCCAGCAGCCTAGCGGGAAGTCCTTACAATGAGCAGTTCTTC

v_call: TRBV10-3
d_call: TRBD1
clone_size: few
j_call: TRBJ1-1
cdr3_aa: CAISETPGQGGTEAFF
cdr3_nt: TGTGCCATCAGTGAGACCCCGGGACAGGGAGGAACTGAAGCTTTCTTT

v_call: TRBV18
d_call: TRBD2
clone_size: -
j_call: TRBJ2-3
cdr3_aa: CASSPPGASGKNTDTQYF
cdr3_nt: TGTGCCAGCTCACCACCCGGGGCTAGCGGGAAAAACACAGATACGCAGTATTTT

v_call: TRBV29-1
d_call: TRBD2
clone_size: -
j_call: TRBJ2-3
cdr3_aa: CSVSSGTSTDTQYF
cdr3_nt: TGCAGCGTTTCTAGCGGGACTAGCACAGATACGCAGTATTTT

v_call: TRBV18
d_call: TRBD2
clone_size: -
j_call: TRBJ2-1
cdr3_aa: CASSPDGTSYNEQFF
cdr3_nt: TGTGCCAGCTCACCCGACGGGACTAGCTACAATGAGCAGTTCTTC

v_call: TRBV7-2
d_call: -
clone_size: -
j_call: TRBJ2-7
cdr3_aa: CASSLGGDGYSYEQYF
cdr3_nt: TGTGCCAGCAGCTTAGGGGGGGACGGATACTCCTACGAGCAGTACTTC

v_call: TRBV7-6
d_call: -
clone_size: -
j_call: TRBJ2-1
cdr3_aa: CASSLSNQRHTILPYNEQFF
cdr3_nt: TGTGCCAGCAGCTTATCGAATCAGCGGCATACGATCCTTCCCTACAATGAGCAGTTCTTC

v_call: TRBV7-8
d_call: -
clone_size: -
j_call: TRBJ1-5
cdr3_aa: CASSTTTGTNQPQHF
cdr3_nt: TGTGCCAGCAGCACGACAACGGGAACCAATCAGCCCCAGCATTTT

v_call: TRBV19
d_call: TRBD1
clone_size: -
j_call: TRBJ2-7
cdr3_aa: CASSPPGQAFYEQYF
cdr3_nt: TGTGCCAGTAGTCCCCCGGGACAGGCCTTCTACGAGCAGTACTTC

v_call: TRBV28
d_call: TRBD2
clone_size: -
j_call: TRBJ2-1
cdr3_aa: CASSLFSGTSGRSNEQFF
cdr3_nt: TGTGCCAGCAGTTTATTCTCCGGGACTAGCGGGAGGAGCAATGAGCAGTTCTTC

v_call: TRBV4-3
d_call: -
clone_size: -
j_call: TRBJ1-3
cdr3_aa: CASSQGNEGLSGNTIYF
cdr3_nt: TGCGCCAGCAGCCAAGGAAACGAGGGCCTCTCTGGAAACACCATATATTTT

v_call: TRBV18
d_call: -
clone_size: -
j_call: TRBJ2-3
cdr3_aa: CASSTYQGSSTDTQYF
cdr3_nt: TGTGCCAGCTCAACGTATCAGGGGTCCTCCACAGATACGCAGTATTTT

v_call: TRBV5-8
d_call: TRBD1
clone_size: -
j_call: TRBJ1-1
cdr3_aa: CASSSTGTGMSEAFF
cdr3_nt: TGTGCCAGCAGCTCTACTGGGACAGGGATGAGTGAAGCTTTCTTT

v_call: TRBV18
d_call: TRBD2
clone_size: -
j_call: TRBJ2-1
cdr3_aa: CASSREDYNEQFF
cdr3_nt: TGTGCCAGCTCGCGGGAGGATTACAATGAGCAGTTCTTC

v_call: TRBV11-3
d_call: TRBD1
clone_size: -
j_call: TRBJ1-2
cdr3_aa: CASSLVGQGAMHGYTF
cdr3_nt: TGTGCCAGCAGTCTCGTCGGACAGGGGGCTATGCATGGCTACACCTTC

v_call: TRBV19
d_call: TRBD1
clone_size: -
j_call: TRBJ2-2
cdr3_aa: CASSIDLGQGDGELFF
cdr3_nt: TGTGCCAGTAGTATAGATCTCGGACAGGGGGACGGGGAGCTGTTTTTT

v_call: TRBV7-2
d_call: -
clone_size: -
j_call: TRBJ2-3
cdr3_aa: CASSLGRVSTDTQYF
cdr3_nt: TGTGCCAGCAGCTTAGGGCGGGTGAGCACAGATACGCAGTATTTT

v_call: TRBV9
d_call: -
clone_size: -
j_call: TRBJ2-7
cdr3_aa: CASSVGGMAYEQYF
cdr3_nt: TGTGCCAGCAGCGTAGGAGGGATGGCCTACGAGCAGTACTTC

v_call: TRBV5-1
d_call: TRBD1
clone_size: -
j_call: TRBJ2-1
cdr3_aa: CASSPGQGDKNEQFF
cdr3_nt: TGCGCCAGCAGCCCTGGACAGGGGGATAAAAATGAGCAGTTCTTC

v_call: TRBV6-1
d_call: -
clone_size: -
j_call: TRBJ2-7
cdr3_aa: CASSGGAGSYEQYF
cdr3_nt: TGTGCCAGCAGCGGAGGGGCCGGCTCCTACGAGCAGTACTTC

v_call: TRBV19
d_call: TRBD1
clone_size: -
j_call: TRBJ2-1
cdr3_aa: CASSIGDRGYNEQFF
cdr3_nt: TGTGCCAGTAGTATCGGAGACAGGGGCTACAATGAGCAGTTCTTC

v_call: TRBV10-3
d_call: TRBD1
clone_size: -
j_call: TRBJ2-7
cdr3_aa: CAISVGQGTYEQYF
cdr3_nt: TGTGCCATCAGTGTGGGACAGGGTACCTACGAGCAGTACTTC

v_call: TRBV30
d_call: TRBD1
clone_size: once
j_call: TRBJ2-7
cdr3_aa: CAWRRWDSSYEQYF
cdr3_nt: TGTGCCTGGAGAAGATGGGACAGCTCCTACGAGCAGTACTTC

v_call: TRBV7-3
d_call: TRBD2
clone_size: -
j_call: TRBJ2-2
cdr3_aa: CASGRREVNTGELFF
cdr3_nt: TGTGCCAGTGGTAGGCGGGAGGTAAACACCGGGGAGCTGTTTTTT

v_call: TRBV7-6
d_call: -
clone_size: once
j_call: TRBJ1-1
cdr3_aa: CASSFSGGNTEAFF
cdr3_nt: TGTGCCAGCAGCTTTTCCGGGGGGAACACTGAAGCTTTCTTT

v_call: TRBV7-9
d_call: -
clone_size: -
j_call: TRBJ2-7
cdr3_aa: CASSLEVGSTYEQYF
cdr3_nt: TGTGCCAGCAGCTTAGAAGTGGGCTCAACCTACGAGCAGTACTTC

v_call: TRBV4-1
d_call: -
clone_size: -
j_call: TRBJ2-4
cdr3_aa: CASSQDIGNIQYF
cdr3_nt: TGCGCCAGCAGCCAAGATATCGGGAACATTCAGTACTTC

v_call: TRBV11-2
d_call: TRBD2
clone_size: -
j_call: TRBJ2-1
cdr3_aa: CASSLVAGLYNEQFF
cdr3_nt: TGTGCCAGCAGCTTAGTAGCGGGACTCTACAATGAGCAGTTCTTC

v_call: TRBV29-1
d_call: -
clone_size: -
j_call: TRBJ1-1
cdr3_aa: CSARETAYTEAFF
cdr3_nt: TGCAGCGCCCGAGAGACAGCTTACACTGAAGCTTTCTTT